This T cell receptor (beta chain) was captured in a study of T cell responses to AZD1222 COVID-19 vaccine. TCRdb keeps only in-frame clones here, not all; method: immunoSEQ multiplex PCR. The sample yields 130,000 to 150,000 clones, approximately 88% seen once. The receptor was derived from an adult in good health. Sequenced material: peripheral blood, taken on day 0 of AZD1222 vaccination.

In DNA form, the CDR3 reads TGTGCCAGCAGCAGGGGGGCCCCAGAGACCCAGTACTTC. It codes for CASSRGAPETQYF. The V call is TRBV6-5, the J call TRBJ2-5; perhaps TRBD1 as D (7 bases). Trimming removed 6 bases at V and 4 bases at J, with 12 bases between. This CDR3 is 13 amino acids long. Germline CDR1 MNHEY, CDR2 SVGAGI.